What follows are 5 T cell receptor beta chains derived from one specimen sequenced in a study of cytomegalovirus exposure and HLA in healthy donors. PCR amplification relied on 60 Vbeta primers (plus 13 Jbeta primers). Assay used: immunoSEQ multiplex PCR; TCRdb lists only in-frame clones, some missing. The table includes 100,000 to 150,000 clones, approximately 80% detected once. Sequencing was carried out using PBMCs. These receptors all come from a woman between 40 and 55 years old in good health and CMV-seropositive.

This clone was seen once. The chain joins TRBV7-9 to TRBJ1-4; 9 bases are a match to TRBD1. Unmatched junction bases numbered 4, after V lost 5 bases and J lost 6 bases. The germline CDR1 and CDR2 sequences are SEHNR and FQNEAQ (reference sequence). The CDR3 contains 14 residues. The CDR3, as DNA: TGTGCCAGCAGCAAAAGACAGGGGGATGAAAAACTGTTTTTT. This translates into CASSKRQGDEKLFF.

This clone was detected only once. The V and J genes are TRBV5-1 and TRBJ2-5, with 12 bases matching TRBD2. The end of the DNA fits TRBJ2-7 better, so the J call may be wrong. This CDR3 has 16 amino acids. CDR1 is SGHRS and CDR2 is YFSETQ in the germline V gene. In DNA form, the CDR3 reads TGCGCCAGCAGCTCCCAACTAGCGGGGGGCCCGACCGAGCAGTACTTC. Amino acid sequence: CASSSQLAGGPTEQYF.

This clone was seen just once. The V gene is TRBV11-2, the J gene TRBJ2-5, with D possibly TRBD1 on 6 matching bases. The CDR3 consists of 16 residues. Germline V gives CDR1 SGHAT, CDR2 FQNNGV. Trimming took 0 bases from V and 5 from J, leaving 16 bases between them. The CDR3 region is CASSLDRGQGWETQYF. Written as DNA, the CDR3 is TGTGCCAGCAGCTTAGATCGCGGGCAGGGGTGGGAGACCCAGTACTTC.

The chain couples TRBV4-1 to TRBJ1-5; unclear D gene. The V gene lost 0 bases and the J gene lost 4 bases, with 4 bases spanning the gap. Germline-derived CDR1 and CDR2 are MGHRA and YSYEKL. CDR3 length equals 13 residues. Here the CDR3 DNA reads TGCGCCAGCAGCCAAGACCTGAATCAGCCCCAGCATTTT. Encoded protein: CASSQDLNQPQHF.

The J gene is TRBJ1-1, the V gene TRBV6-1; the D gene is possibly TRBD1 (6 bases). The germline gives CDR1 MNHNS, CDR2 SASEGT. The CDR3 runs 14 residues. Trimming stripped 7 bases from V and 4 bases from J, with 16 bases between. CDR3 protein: CASTIRDMGTEAFF. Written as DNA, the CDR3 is TGTGCCAGCACCATTCGGGACATGGGCACTGAAGCTTTCTTT.